This section outlines one T cell receptor beta chain sequence together with its context. Its recognized antigen is unknown. Within one base of it there is no much larger clone, and no base qualities were kept. Genomic DNA was extracted with the Qiagen DNeasy kit from unsorted PBMCs and from negatively selected CD4+ and CD8+ fractions. Using primers that anneal to V and J segments, immunoSEQ multiplex PCR amplified the TCR beta CDR3 regions. Amplification bias was minimized using a synthetic immune receptor repertoire, and residual bias was removed computationally after sequencing. In the paper's pipeline: Repertoire diversity was quantified as the Shannon entropy index using custom Python scripts. The unsorted, CD4+ and CD8+ repertoires were each analyzed separately, with the exception of combined analyses, where CD4+ and CD8+ sequences were merged in silico. Clonal expansion was defined as a frequency increase of at least 2-fold after treatment compared with C1D1, and clones undetected at baseline were assigned a pseudocount of 0.5. Singleton clones were defined as clones with 0 or 1 copy at C1D1, and non-singleton clones were defined as clones with 2 or more copies. Clones expanded in unsorted samples were assigned a CD4+, CD8+ or unknown annotation through matching of protein sequences in sorted samples from the same patient. Wilcoxon tests on paired samples were used to test changes in diversity from C1D1 to C4D1. TCRdb holds this immuneACCESS table with in-frame rearrangements only. Some clones are missing; in checked studies, unresolved V genes explain under half, and the rest has no known cause. V and J calls and clone size follow that table, whereas D and trimming were derived from the DNA. This sample gives more than 30,000 clones in total; less than 85% of them show up just once. The biggest ten clones account for roughly 15% of the sample.

V loses 2 bases at its end and J loses 3 bases; junction bases beyond the gene matches: 4. There are 15 amino acids in the CDR3, from cysteine to phenylalanine inclusive. Of the read, only the CDR3 DNA is kept; its 45 bases are in frame from base 1. For CDR1 and CDR2, the germline V gene lists MNHEY and SVGAGI. The time point label on this specimen signifies: cycle 2 day 1 (C2D1) of nivolumab. All trial patients had relapsed after autologous stem cell transplantation, with cohorts A, B and C differing in prior brentuximab vedotin exposure. A total of under 70 patients with relapsed/refractory classical Hodgkin lymphoma made up the trial cohort, and each patient's best overall response was complete response, partial response or progressive disease. In the multi-cohort phase II CheckMate 205 trial, trial patients received single-agent nivolumab. An independent review committee assessed best overall response by applying the 2007 International Working Group response criteria. PBMCs from the trial were collected at three points: immediately before nivolumab initiation (C1D1), and during therapy at cycle 2 day 1 and cycle 4 day 1. Peripheral blood was collected in 8 mL Vacutainer Cell Preparation Tubes, from which PBMCs were isolated by centrifugation and then cryopreserved.

The data were obtained in a study of PD-1 blockade in classical Hodgkin lymphoma (dated by TCRdb to about 2020). Regarding the research as a whole: Nivolumab dosing was 3 mg/kg intravenously every 2 weeks, continuing until either disease progression or unacceptable toxicity. The study used CyTOF and TCR beta sequencing to define a peripheral blood immune signature of response to PD-1 blockade in classical Hodgkin lymphoma.

On the study overall, not on this receptor specifically: A significant rise by C4D1 was seen in CD4+ but not CD8+ TCR diversity (p=0.0027 vs p=0.16), with the rise being most apparent in complete responders (p=0.02). The study was limited to a single clinical trial cohort, and causes of repertoire differences, possibly disease activity or prior therapy, remained undefined. Trial patients achieving complete response had baseline diversity similar to newly diagnosed patients, whereas partial responders and progressors had significantly lower diversity. Baseline TCR diversity was reported as lower in newly diagnosed patients than in healthy donors, and lower still in relapsed/refractory patients. Patients starting nivolumab less than 1 year after ASCT had lower diversity and were excluded from later analyses to avoid confounding by immune reconstitution.

This material consisted of peripheral blood mononuclear cells (PBMCs), taken before the second cycle of nivolumab. This TCR was sampled from a human donor with classical Hodgkin lymphoma. The sequence is built from TRBV6-5 and TRBJ1-2, with 9 junctional bases fitting TRBD1. The DNA reads TGTGCCAGCAGTTACCGCCGGACAGGGGACTATGGCTACACCTTC. Its product reads: CASSYRRTGDYGYTF.